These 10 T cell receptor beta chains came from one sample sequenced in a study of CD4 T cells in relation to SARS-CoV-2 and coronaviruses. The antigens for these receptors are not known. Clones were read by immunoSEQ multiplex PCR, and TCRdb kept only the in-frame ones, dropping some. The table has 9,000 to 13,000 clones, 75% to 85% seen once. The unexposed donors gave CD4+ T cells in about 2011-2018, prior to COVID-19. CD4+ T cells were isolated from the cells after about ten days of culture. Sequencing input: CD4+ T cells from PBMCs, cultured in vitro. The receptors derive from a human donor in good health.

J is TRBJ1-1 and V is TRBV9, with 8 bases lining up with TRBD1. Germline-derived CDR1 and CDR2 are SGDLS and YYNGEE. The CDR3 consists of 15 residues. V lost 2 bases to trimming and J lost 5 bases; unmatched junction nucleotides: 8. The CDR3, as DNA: TGTGCCAGCAGCGTTAGTTCACAGGGGGAAACTGAAGCTTTCTTT. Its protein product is CASSVSSQGETEAFF. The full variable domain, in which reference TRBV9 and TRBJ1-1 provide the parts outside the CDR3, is DSGVTQTPKHLITATGQRVTLRCSPRSGDLSVYWYQQSLDQGLQFLIQYYNGEERAKGNILERFSAQQFPDLHSELNLSSLELGDSALYFCASSVSSQGETEAFFGQGTRLTVV.

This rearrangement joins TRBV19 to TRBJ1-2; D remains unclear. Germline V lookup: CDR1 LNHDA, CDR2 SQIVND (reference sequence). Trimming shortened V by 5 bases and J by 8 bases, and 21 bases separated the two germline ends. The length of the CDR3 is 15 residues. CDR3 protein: CASSVIRGIPAGYTF. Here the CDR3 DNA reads TGTGCCAGTAGTGTCATCCGGGGTATCCCTGCGGGCTACACCTTC.

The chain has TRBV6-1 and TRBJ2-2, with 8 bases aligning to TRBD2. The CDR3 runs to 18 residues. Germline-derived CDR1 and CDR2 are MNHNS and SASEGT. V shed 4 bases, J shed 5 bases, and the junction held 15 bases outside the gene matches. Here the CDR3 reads CASSGPLAATTKTGELFF. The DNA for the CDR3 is TGTGCCAGCAGTGGGCCACTAGCGGCCACAACAAAGACCGGGGAGCTGTTTTTT.

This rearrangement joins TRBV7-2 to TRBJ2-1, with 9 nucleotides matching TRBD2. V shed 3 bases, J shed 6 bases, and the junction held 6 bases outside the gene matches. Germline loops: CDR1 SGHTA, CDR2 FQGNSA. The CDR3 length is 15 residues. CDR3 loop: CASSLFLAGSNEQFF. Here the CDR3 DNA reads TGTGCCAGCAGCTTGTTTCTAGCGGGATCCAATGAGCAGTTCTTC.

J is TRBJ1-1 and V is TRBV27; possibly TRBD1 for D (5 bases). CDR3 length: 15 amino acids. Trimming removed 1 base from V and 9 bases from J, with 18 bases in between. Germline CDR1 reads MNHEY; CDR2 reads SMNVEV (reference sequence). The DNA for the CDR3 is TGTGCCAGCAGTTTATTTCGGGGGGGGGACCTCAAAGCTTTCTTT. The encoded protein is CASSLFRGGDLKAFF.

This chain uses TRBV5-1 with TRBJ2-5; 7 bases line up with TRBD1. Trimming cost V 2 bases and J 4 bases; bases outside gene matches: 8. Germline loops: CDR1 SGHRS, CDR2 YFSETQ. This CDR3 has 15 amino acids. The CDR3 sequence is CASSFDRVSGETQYF. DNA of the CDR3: TGCGCCAGCAGCTTTGACAGGGTGTCAGGAGAGACCCAGTACTTC.

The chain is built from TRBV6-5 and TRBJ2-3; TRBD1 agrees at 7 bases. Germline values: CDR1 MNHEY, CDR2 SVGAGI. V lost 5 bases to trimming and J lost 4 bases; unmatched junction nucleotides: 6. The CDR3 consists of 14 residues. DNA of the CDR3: TGTGCCAGCAGTATTAGACAGGGACCAGATACGCAGTATTTT. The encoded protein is CASSIRQGPDTQYF.

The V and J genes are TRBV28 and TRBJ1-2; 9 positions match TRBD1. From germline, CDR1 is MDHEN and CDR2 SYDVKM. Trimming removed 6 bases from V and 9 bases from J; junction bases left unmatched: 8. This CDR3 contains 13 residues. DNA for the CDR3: TGTGCCAGCAGGCTACAGGGGGCCATGAGCTACACCTTC. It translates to CASRLQGAMSYTF.

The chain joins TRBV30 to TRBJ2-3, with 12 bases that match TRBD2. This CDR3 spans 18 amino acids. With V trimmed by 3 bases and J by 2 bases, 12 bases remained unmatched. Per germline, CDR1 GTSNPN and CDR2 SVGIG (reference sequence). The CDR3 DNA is TGTGCCTGGAGCCTGGGGGCTAGCGGGGGGGGATTCACAGATACGCAGTATTTT. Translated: CAWSLGASGGGFTDTQYF. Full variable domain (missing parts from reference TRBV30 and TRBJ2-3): SQTIHQWPATLVQPVGSPLSLECTVEGTSNPNLYWYRQAAGRGLQLLFYSVGIGQISSEVPQNLSASRPQDRQFILSSKKLLLSDSGFYLCAWSLGASGGGFTDTQYFGPGTRLTVL.

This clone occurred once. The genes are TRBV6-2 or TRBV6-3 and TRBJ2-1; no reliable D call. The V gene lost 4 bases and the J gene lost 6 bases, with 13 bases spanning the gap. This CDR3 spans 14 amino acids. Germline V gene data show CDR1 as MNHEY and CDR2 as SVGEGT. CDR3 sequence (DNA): TGTGCCAGCAGTTCCCCCTGGGGAAGCAATGAGCAGTTCTTC. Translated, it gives CASSSPWGSNEQFF.